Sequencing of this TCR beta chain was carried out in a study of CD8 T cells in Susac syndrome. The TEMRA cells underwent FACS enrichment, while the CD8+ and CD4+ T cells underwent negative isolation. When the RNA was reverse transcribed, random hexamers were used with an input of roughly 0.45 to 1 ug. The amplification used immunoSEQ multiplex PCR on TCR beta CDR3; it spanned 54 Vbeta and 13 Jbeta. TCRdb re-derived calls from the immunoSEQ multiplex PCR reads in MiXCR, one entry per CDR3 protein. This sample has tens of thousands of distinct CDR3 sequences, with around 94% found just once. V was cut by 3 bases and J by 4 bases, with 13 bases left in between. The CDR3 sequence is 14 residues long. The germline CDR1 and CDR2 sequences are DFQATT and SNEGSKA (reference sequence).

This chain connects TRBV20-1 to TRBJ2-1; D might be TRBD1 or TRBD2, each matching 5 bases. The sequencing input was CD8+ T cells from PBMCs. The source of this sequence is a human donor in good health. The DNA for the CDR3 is TGCAGTGCTAGTTGGGACGCTCAATACAATGAGCAGTTCTTC. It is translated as CSASWDAQYNEQFF.